The 17 T cell receptor beta chains below were found in one sample sequenced in a study of regulatory T cells in long-lasting Graves disease. Time point here: newly diagnosed GD, antithyroid drugs for less than 3 months. The TCR library was prepared using RNA isolated from PBMCs. The authors built TCR beta libraries using iRepertoire HTBI primers and Arm-PCR of CDR3 regions. TCRdb redid the calling of the multiplex PCR reads with MiXCR, one entry per CDR3 protein. The sample includes over 350,000 distinct CDR3 sequences, less than 15% of them seen just once. The data were also submitted as part of a second study, on T cells in Graves' hyperthyroidism and ophthalmopathy.

This sample comprised peripheral blood mononuclear cells (PBMCs), obtained at new diagnosis, from a patient treated with antithyroid drugs. The receptors here all came from a woman between 50 and 59 years old with Graves disease.

This clonotype occurred many times. CDR3 nucleotides: TGTGCCATCGGGGACAGGGGAAACACTGAAGCTTTCTTT. Amino acid sequence: CAIGDRGNTEAFF. The chain couples TRBV10-3 to TRBJ1-1; 10 bases match TRBD1. The CDR3 has 13 residues. The germline CDR1 and CDR2 sequences are ENHRY and SYGVKD. Unmatched junction bases numbered 2, after V lost 8 bases and J lost 2 bases.

This clonotype has a count of ten or more. The chain links TRBV30 to TRBJ1-5; D perhaps matches TRBD1 (5 bases). In germline, CDR1 is GTSNPN, CDR2 SVGIG (reference sequence). This CDR3 has 14 residues. Between the trimmed V and J ends, which lost 0 bases and 2 bases, there was a span of 8 bases. CDR3 amino acids: CAWSVLQGNQPQHF. The CDR3 DNA sequence: TGTGCCTGGAGTGTACTACAGGGCAATCAGCCCCAGCATTTT.

This clonotype was observed at least ten times. This chain links TRBV20-1 with TRBJ1-5; D perhaps matches TRBD1 (5 bases). The CDR3 totals 15 residues. V lost 3 bases, J lost 0 bases, and 12 bases lay in between. Germline lookup yields CDR1 DFQATT and CDR2 SNEGSKA (reference sequence). CDR3 coding DNA: TGCAGTGCTAGTCAGGGACTAAATAGCAATCAGCCCCAGCATTTT. The encoded protein is CSASQGLNSNQPQHF.

This clonotype was observed many times. The rearrangement uses TRBV7-9 and TRBJ1-5; the D is unclear. This CDR3 spans 13 amino acids. CDR1 and CDR2 (germline): SEHNR, FQNEAQ (reference sequence). V lost 1 base, J lost 5 bases, and 6 bases lay in between. As DNA, the CDR3 is TGTGCCAGCAGCTTAGTTTCAGATCAGCCCCAGCATTTT. Translation: CASSLVSDQPQHF.

Ten or more counts support this clonotype. The chain has TRBV7-3 and TRBJ2-2; D gene unclear. The CDR3 has 16 residues. CDR1 and CDR2 from the germline V gene are SGHTA and FQGTGA. V lost 4 bases, J lost 0 bases, and 12 bases lay in between. CDR3 protein: CASSSLDLANTGELFF. As DNA, the CDR3 is TGTGCCAGCAGCTCCTTAGATCTCGCGAACACCGGGGAGCTGTTTTTT. The entire variable domain, with the rest obtained from reference TRBV7-3 and TRBJ2-2, is as follows: GAGVSQTPSNKVTEKGKYVELRCDPISGHTALYWYRQSLGQGPEFLIYFQGTGAADDSGLPNDRFFAVRPEGSVSTLKIQRTERGDSAVYLCASSSLDLANTGELFFGEGSRLTVL.

This clonotype was seen repeatedly, ten times or more. This chain joins TRBV29-1 and TRBJ2-7, with D perhaps TRBD1 (5 bases). CDR1 and CDR2 from the germline V gene are SQVTM and ANQGSEA. With 4 bases removed from V and 2 bases from J, the gap between germline ends came to 9 bases. There are 12 residues in the CDR3. CDR3 DNA: TGCAGCGTTGCGGCAGGGCCCTACGAGCAGTACTTC. Translation gives CSVAAGPYEQYF.

There are a few counts of this clonotype. The chain joins TRBV5-5 to TRBJ2-3, with 11 bases fitting TRBD2. The germline V gene encodes CDR1 SGHKS and CDR2 YYEKEE (reference sequence). The CDR3 loop spans 17 amino acids. V lost 0 bases to trimming and J lost 0 bases; unmatched junction nucleotides: 3. The CDR3 DNA reads as TGTGCCAGCAGCTTGGGACTAGCGGGACCTAGCACAGATACGCAGTATTTT. It encodes CASSLGLAGPSTDTQYF.

There are many counts of this clonotype. The chain combines TRBV3-1 with TRBJ2-3, with TRBD2 identical over 12 bases. Germline values: CDR1 LGHDT, CDR2 YNNKEL (reference sequence). J gave up 2 bases and V 1 base, and 4 bases lay outside the gene matches. This CDR3 has 17 amino acids. In DNA, the CDR3 is TGTGCCAGCAGCCAAGTAGGGACTAGCGGGCCCACAGATACGCAGTATTTT. Protein product: CASSQVGTSGPTDTQYF.

The rearrangement uses TRBV29-1 and TRBJ2-3, with no clear D. The V gene lost 3 bases and the J gene lost 0 bases, with 1 base spanning the gap. Germline-derived CDR1 and CDR2 are SQVTM and ANQGSEA. The CDR3 has 11 amino acids. CDR3 protein: CSVDSTDTQYF. In nucleotides, the CDR3 is TGCAGCGTTGACAGCACAGATACGCAGTATTTT.

This chain uses TRBV5-1 with TRBJ2-4; 9 nucleotides align to TRBD2. Trimming removed 0 bases from V and 8 bases from J; junction bases left unmatched: 12. This CDR3 spans 17 amino acids. CDR1 is SGHRS and CDR2 is YFSETQ in the germline V gene. The CDR3 region is CASSLELAGASGDIQYF. In nucleotides, the CDR3 is TGCGCCAGCAGCTTGGAATTAGCGGGAGCGTCTGGGGACATTCAGTACTTC.

Worth noting for this clonotype: This may stem from a read error, because a much larger clone lies one nucleotide away. This sequence joins TRBV2 and TRBJ1-2; unclear D gene. The length of the CDR3 is 14 residues. Germline CDR1 SNHLY, CDR2 FYNNEI. Trimming left V 3 bases short and J 2 bases short, with 10 bases between. This chain's CDR3 is CASSDPDGNYGYTF. The CDR3 DNA is TGTGCCAGCAGTGATCCGGACGGCAACTATGGCTACACCTTC.

Concerning this clonotype: A much more abundant neighbour one base away suggests this may be a read error. V gene TRBV7-9 combines with J gene TRBJ2-1, with D perhaps being TRBD1 or TRBD2 (5 bases each). The CDR3 contains 16 residues. Germline V gene lookup returns CDR1 SEHNR and CDR2 FQNEAQ (reference sequence). Trimming pared 1 base from V and 1 base from J, leaving 11 bases between. This CDR3 is CASSLEGTASYNEQFF. CDR3 nucleotide sequence: TGTGCCAGCAGCTTAGAGGGGACCGCATCCTACAATGAGCAGTTCTTC.

There are a few counts of this clonotype. The genes are TRBV9 and TRBJ2-2; no reliable D call. The CDR3 length is 15 residues. Deletions cut 4 bases from V and 1 base from J, with 11 bases between. Germline values: CDR1 SGDLS, CDR2 YYNGEE. The CDR3 reads CASSPWAENTGELFF. The CDR3 DNA reads TGTGCCAGCAGCCCATGGGCGGAGAACACCGGGGAGCTGTTTTTT.

The chain uses TRBV2 and TRBJ1-6; D is possibly TRBD1 (5 bases). This CDR3 is 13 amino acids long. Trimming stripped 7 bases from V and 4 bases from J, with 8 bases between. Germline V gene data show CDR1 as SNHLY and CDR2 as FYNNEI. The CDR3 region is CASNPGYNSPLHF. The CDR3 coding sequence is TGTGCCAGCAACCCAGGGTATAATTCACCCCTCCACTTT.

This clonotype was seen ten or more times. The CDR3 is CASSIGPEAETQYF. CDR3 DNA sequence: TGTGCCAGCAGTATTGGTCCGGAGGCAGAGACCCAGTACTTC. The V and J genes are TRBV12-3 or TRBV12-4 and TRBJ2-5; TRBD2 might be the D (5 bases). V lost 5 bases and J lost 4, with 14 bases in between. This CDR3 contains 14 residues.

Many counts were recorded for this clonotype. The V gene is TRBV7-8, the J gene TRBJ1-1; maybe TRBD1 (5 bases). This CDR3 has 15 amino acids. The V and J ends lost 5 bases and 4 bases respectively, with 17 bases between them. Germline V gene data show CDR1 as SGHVS and CDR2 as FQNEAQ. The CDR3 DNA reads as TGTGCCAGCAGCCCCCTCACAGGTCTGATCACTGAAGCTTTCTTT. Translated: CASSPLTGLITEAFF.

This chain connects TRBV7-9 to TRBJ2-7, with D unresolved. The CDR3 contains 13 residues. Between the trimmed V and J ends, which lost 7 bases and 3 bases, there was a span of 13 bases. Germline V gives CDR1 SEHNR, CDR2 FQNEAQ (reference sequence). The CDR3 protein is CASTTGSLYEQYF. Here the CDR3 DNA reads TGTGCCAGCACCACGGGCAGCCTCTACGAGCAGTACTTC.